The 8 T cell receptor beta chains reported below all come from one sample, sequenced in a study of CD8+CD57+ T cells in acquired aplastic anemia. The use of genomic DNA as template underpinned the TCR beta VDJ and CDR3 profiling. TCRdb redid the calling of the reads with MiXCR, one entry per CDR3 protein. The sample lists roughly 100,000 distinct CDR3 sequences; around 62% were seen once. All sequencing subjects had displayed CD8+CD57+ cell expansion on flow cytometry. Input material: sorted CD4+, CD8+, or CD8+CD57+ T cells (not recorded which) from PBMCs. Receptors originate from a human donor with aplastic anemia.

V usage is TRBV9 and J usage is TRBJ2-5, with 9 bases aligning to TRBD1. The CDR3 loop spans 17 amino acids. V lost 3 bases and J lost 2; bases outside the gene matches: 11. CDR1 SGDLS and CDR2 YYNGEE come from the germline V gene. The CDR3 region is CASSEVGTGSLQETQYF. CDR3 DNA: TGTGCCAGCAGCGAGGTGGGGACAGGGAGTCTACAAGAGACCCAGTACTTC.

The V call is TRBV25-1, the J call TRBJ1-2, with D unclear. The CDR3 is made up of 14 amino acids. Germline V gene data show CDR1 as MGHDK and CDR2 as SYGVNS. Trimming took 4 bases from V and 4 from J, leaving 13 bases between them. CDR3 residues: CASSGPEVGYGYTF. Written as DNA, the CDR3 is TGTGCCAGCAGTGGTCCAGAGGTTGGCTATGGCTACACCTTC.

This clonotype was counted only a few times. The gene calls are TRBV29-1 and TRBJ1-1; D gene uncertain. The germline V gene has CDR1 SQVTM and CDR2 ANQGSEA. The CDR3 totals 10 residues. V dropped 5 bases and J dropped 8 bases, with 9 bases sitting between them. The CDR3 bases are TGCAGCGTTAAATCCCAAGAAGCTTTCTTT. Its protein product is CSVKSQEAFF. Full variable domain (remainder filled in from reference TRBV29-1 and TRBJ1-1): SAVISQKPSRDICQRGTSLTIQCQVDSQVTMMFWYRQQPGQSLTLIATANQGSEATYESGFVIDKFPISRPNLTFSTLTVSNMSPEDSSIYLCSVKSQEAFFGQGTRLTVV.

This clonotype came up a few times. The genes are TRBV30 and TRBJ1-2, with TRBD1 as a possible D gene (5 bases). CDR3 length: 16 amino acids. Trimming left V 0 bases short and J 5 bases short, with 19 bases between. The germline V gene has CDR1 GTSNPN and CDR2 SVGIG (reference sequence). CDR3 DNA sequence: TGTGCCTGGAGTGTACCTTACCTAAGGGGAATATATGGCTACACCTTC. As protein: CAWSVPYLRGIYGYTF. The whole variable domain, filled in from reference TRBV30 and TRBJ1-2, reads SQTIHQWPATLVQPVGSPLSLECTVEGTSNPNLYWYRQAAGRGLQLLFYSVGIGQISSEVPQNLSASRPQDRQFILSSKKLLLSDSGFYLCAWSVPYLRGIYGYTFGSGTRLTVV.

Note on this clonotype: At one end, the junction sequence differs from germline, possibly due to a read error. The chain is built from TRBV29-1 and TRBJ2-2; 8 bases match TRBD1. CDR3 length: 13 amino acids. Germline loops: CDR1 SQVTM, CDR2 ANQGSEA. The CDR3 is CSVQDRDTGELLF. The CDR3 DNA is TGCAGCGTTCAGGACAGGGACACCGGGGAGCTGCTTTTT.

This chain connects TRBV20-1 to TRBJ2-7, with TRBD2 matching over 7 bases. The germline V gene has CDR1 DFQATT and CDR2 SNEGSKA (reference sequence). J gave up 2 bases and V 5 bases, and 9 bases lay outside the gene matches. The CDR3 loop spans 14 amino acids. The CDR3 is CSAFQSGDPYEQYF. In nucleotides, the CDR3 is TGCAGTGCTTTTCAGAGCGGGGATCCCTACGAGCAGTACTTC.

The chain uses TRBV25-1 and TRBJ2-5, with D possibly TRBD1 on 6 matching bases. CDR3 size: 15 residues. V was trimmed by 2 bases and J by 4 bases, leaving 14 bases between them. CDR1 and CDR2 (germline): MGHDK, SYGVNS. CDR3 coding DNA: TGTGCCAGCAGTGAAGACGGCCGAGGGGGAGAGACCCAGTACTTC. This encodes CASSEDGRGGETQYF.

This chain uses TRBV29-1 with TRBJ2-2; no definite D call. Looked up from germline, CDR1 is SQVTM and CDR2 is ANQGSEA. The V end was cut by 2 bases, the J end by 0 bases, with 4 bases between. The CDR3 has 13 residues. The CDR3 DNA follows: TGCAGCGTTGAACATACGAACACCGGGGAGCTGTTTTTT. It codes for CSVEHTNTGELFF.